Shown below are 21 T cell receptor beta chains from a single sample sequenced in a study of post-analysis software for immune sequencing data. No cognate antigen is known for these TCRs. Every TCR beta cDNA library bore unique molecular identifiers. In TCRdb, the PCR reads were re-called with MiXCR into one record per CDR3 protein. Among roughly 400,000 distinct CDR3 sequences listed, less than 40% were seen once. Broader study findings: In patients, about 5 TRBV segments were more frequent than in controls, with TRBV5-6, TRBV5-1 and TRBV20-1 among them.

Sequenced input: blood. The receptors here all came from a girl aged 2 to 10 with multiple sclerosis.

This clonotype was detected only a few times. This chain uses TRBV9 with TRBJ2-4, with 10 positions matching TRBD1. The germline CDR1 and CDR2 sequences are SGDLS and YYNGEE. The CDR3 loop spans 16 amino acids. After removal of 3 bases from V and 4 bases from J, the junction contained 7 bases not matched to a gene. In DNA, the CDR3 is TGTGCCAGCAGCGATGGGACAGGGGTTGTGAAAAACATTCAGTACTTC. Its protein is CASSDGTGVVKNIQYF.

The CDR3, as DNA: TGTGCCAGCAGTGAGAGGAGCTCCTATAATTCACCCCTCCACTTT. This codes for CASSERSSYNSPLHF. The rearrangement uses TRBV2 and TRBJ1-6; D remains unclear. Between the trimmed V and J ends, which lost 3 bases and 0 bases, there was a span of 6 bases. Germline V CDR1 and CDR2: SNHLY, FYNNEI. The CDR3 spans 15 residues.

A few counts support this clonotype. The V and J genes are TRBV5-1 and TRBJ2-7; 9 bases agree with TRBD1. The CDR3 loop spans 17 amino acids. In germline, CDR1 is SGHRS, CDR2 YFSETQ. The trim removed 0 bases at V and 7 bases at J, leaving 14 bases unmatched. CDR3 in amino acids: CASSLAFWGQGTREQYF. In nucleotides, the CDR3 is TGCGCCAGCAGCTTGGCTTTTTGGGGACAGGGAACTCGGGAGCAGTACTTC.

The chain has TRBV28 and TRBJ2-3; TRBD2 matches 9 bases. With V trimmed by 3 bases and J by 1 base, 11 bases remained unmatched. CDR1 and CDR2 from the germline V gene are MDHEN and SYDVKM. The CDR3 is 18 amino acids. The CDR3 loop reads CASSFHSGGESGTDTQYF. The CDR3 coding sequence is TGTGCCAGCAGTTTTCATAGCGGGGGCGAAAGCGGCACAGATACGCAGTATTTT.

This clonotype came up a few times. The V call is TRBV7-2, the J call TRBJ2-1; maybe TRBD2 (6 bases). The germline V and J ends were trimmed by 5 bases and 6 bases, with 20 bases remaining between them. The CDR3 extends over 16 amino acids. Looked up from germline, CDR1 is SGHTA and CDR2 is FQGNSA. The CDR3 region is CASSPGAGSGSNEQFF. For the CDR3, the DNA is TGTGCCAGCAGCCCCGGGGCGGGTAGCGGTAGCAATGAGCAGTTCTTC.

The chain recombines TRBV28 with TRBJ2-7; TRBD1 matches at 8 bases. The CDR3 runs 15 residues. J gave up 0 bases and V 8 bases, and 9 bases lay outside the gene matches. From germline, CDR1 is MDHEN and CDR2 SYDVKM. The CDR3 region has the DNA TGTGCCAGCGCGAACCCACAGGGGGACTCCTACGAGCAGTACTTC. This codes for CASANPQGDSYEQYF. The full variable domain, with the rest looked up from reference TRBV28 and TRBJ2-7, is DVKVTQSSRYLVKRTGEKVFLECVQDMDHENMFWYRQDPGLGLRLIYFSYDVKMKEKGDIPEGYSVSREKKERFSLILESASTNQTSMYLCASANPQGDSYEQYFGPGTRLTVT.

A few counts support this clonotype. The V and J genes are TRBV20-1 and TRBJ1-4; tentatively, D is TRBD1 (6 bases). Trimming shortened V by 0 bases and J by 8 bases, and 16 bases separated the two germline ends. In germline, CDR1 is DFQATT, CDR2 SNEGSKA (reference sequence). The CDR3 loop spans 15 amino acids. CDR3 in amino acids: CSARDSRERGEKLFF. The CDR3, as DNA: TGCAGTGCTAGAGATTCCAGGGAGAGGGGGGAAAAACTGTTTTTT.

V gene TRBV5-5 combines with J gene TRBJ1-2; no firm D call. Germline V gives CDR1 SGHKS, CDR2 YYEKEE (reference sequence). V gave up 4 bases and J gave up 8 bases, with 12 bases separating them. This CDR3 region has 12 residues. CDR3 in DNA: TGTGCCAGCAGCAACAGCGCGGTGGGCTACACCTTC. Its protein is CASSNSAVGYTF.

In this sample, this clonotype turned up a few times. The J gene is TRBJ1-5, the V gene TRBV10-3; perhaps TRBD1 as D (5 bases). Germline V gives CDR1 ENHRY, CDR2 SYGVKD. The CDR3 has 13 amino acids. The ends were cut back, 6 bases at V and 6 bases at J, with 12 bases in the middle. DNA for the CDR3: TGTGCCATCAGAGGGACCTCTGGTCAGCCCCAGCATTTT. It encodes CAIRGTSGQPQHF.

Only a few counts were recorded for this clonotype. Given a much more abundant clone one base away, this may be a read error. The CDR3 region has the DNA TGCAGTGCTTCAGACAACGGATTCACAGATACGCAGTATTTT. Residues: CSASDNGFTDTQYF. This chain joins TRBV20-1 and TRBJ2-3, with unresolved D. CDR3 size: 14 residues. Looked up from germline, CDR1 is DFQATT and CDR2 is SNEGSKA (reference sequence). The V gene lost 5 bases and the J gene lost 2 bases, with 14 bases spanning the gap.

V usage is TRBV4-1 and J usage is TRBJ2-1; 9 positions match TRBD1. Germline V lookup: CDR1 MGHRA, CDR2 YSYEKL. J was trimmed by 2 bases and V by 3 bases; bases with no gene match: 2. The length of the CDR3 is 15 residues. The CDR3 DNA is TGCGCCAGCAGCCAGGGACAGGGACCCTACAATGAGCAGTTCTTC. This codes for CASSQGQGPYNEQFF.

This CDR3 is CASSPLNRGPTGELFF. The CDR3 nucleotides read TGTGCCAGCAGTCCCCTTAACAGGGGACCCACCGGGGAGCTGTTTTTT. V and J are TRBV6-2 or TRBV6-3 and TRBJ2-2, with 7 bases lining up with TRBD1. This CDR3 is 16 amino acids long. The J segment lost 4 bases and the V segment lost 5 bases, leaving 10 bases of the junction unmatched. Germline V gene lookup returns CDR1 MNHEY and CDR2 SVGEGT.

The V and J genes are TRBV29-1 and TRBJ1-1; D is undetermined. Per the germline V gene, CDR1 is SQVTM and CDR2 is ANQGSEA. The CDR3 sequence is 12 residues long. V was cut by 4 bases and J by 1 base, with 7 bases left in between. CDR3: CSVGQPNTEAFF. The CDR3 DNA is TGCAGCGTTGGGCAACCGAACACTGAAGCTTTCTTT.

V usage is TRBV12-3 or TRBV12-4 and J usage is TRBJ2-1, with D perhaps TRBD2 (7 bases). V lost 11 bases, J lost 6 bases, and 20 bases lay in between. The CDR3 covers 14 residues. The CDR3 protein is CADESGGAFNEQFF. The CDR3 DNA is TGTGCCGACGAATCTGGGGGGGCCTTCAATGAGCAGTTCTTC.

This chain connects TRBV2 to TRBJ1-2, with D possibly being TRBD1 (6 bases). The V gene's germline CDR1 is SNHLY and CDR2 FYNNEI. The CDR3 loop spans 16 amino acids. V lost 6 bases and J lost 4, with 21 bases in between. CDR3 sequence: CASSLQGGGGLYGYTF. CDR3 DNA: TGTGCCAGCAGCCTACAGGGAGGTGGGGGACTCTATGGCTACACCTTC. Full variable domain (missing parts from reference TRBV2 and TRBJ1-2): EPEVTQTPSHQVTQMGQEVILRCVPISNHLYFYWYRQILGQKVEFLVSFYNNEISEKSEIFDDQFSVERPDGSNFTLKIRSTKLEDSAMYFCASSLQGGGGLYGYTFGSGTRLTVV.

The CDR3 region has the DNA TGTGCCAGCAGCTTAGACGGAGGGAGACAGTACTTC. Translation gives CASSLDGGRQYF. J is TRBJ2-5 and V is TRBV7-2, with D possibly being TRBD2 (6 bases). CDR1 SGHTA and CDR2 FQGNSA come from the germline V gene. Trimming took 1 base from V and 11 from J, leaving 11 bases between them. This CDR3 has 12 residues.

This chain links TRBV4-3 with TRBJ1-2; D gene unclear. The CDR3 consists of 14 residues. Deletions cut 3 bases from V and 8 bases from J, with 16 bases between. Per germline, CDR1 LGHNA and CDR2 YSLEER. In nucleotides, the CDR3 is TGCGCCAGCAGCCAGCTAAGGGAGGTGAAAGGCTACACCTTC. Translation: CASSQLREVKGYTF.

This clonotype was detected only a few times. This chain's CDR3 is CASSLSLAGGELFF. CDR3 DNA sequence: TGTGCCAGCAGCTTAAGTCTGGCGGGAGGGGAGCTGTTTTTT. J is TRBJ2-2 and V is TRBV7-2; maybe TRBD2 (6 bases). The V and J ends lost 2 bases and 8 bases respectively, with 12 bases between them. Germline lookup yields CDR1 SGHTA and CDR2 FQGNSA. The CDR3 has 14 amino acids.

Only a few counts were recorded for this clonotype. J is TRBJ1-1 and V is TRBV4-1, with D possibly TRBD1 on 6 matching bases. Germline CDR1 is MGHRA and CDR2 is YSYEKL. V lost 0 bases and J 9 bases, leaving 26 bases between the germline ends. The CDR3 runs to 18 residues. The CDR3 reads CASSQDLDRIGLIPKAFF. In DNA form, the CDR3 reads TGCGCCAGCAGCCAAGATCTCGACAGGATCGGCCTTATACCCAAAGCTTTCTTT.

V gene TRBV5-1 combines with J gene TRBJ2-7; D assignment may be TRBD1 or TRBD2 (5 bases each). With 4 bases removed from V and 3 bases from J, the gap between germline ends came to 14 bases. The CDR3 runs 14 residues. Germline values: CDR1 SGHRS, CDR2 YFSETQ. CDR3 in amino acids: CASSPSSGLYEQYF. In DNA, the CDR3 is TGCGCCAGCAGCCCTTCATCGGGGCTCTACGAGCAGTACTTC.

The chain joins TRBV7-9 to TRBJ2-1, with a weak D call TRBD2 (6 bases). The CDR3 has 18 amino acids. Trimming took off 1 base at V and 12 bases at J, with 28 bases between the two ends. Germline loops: CDR1 SEHNR, CDR2 FQNEAQ (reference sequence). This CDR3 reads CASSLDHETLAGGSGQFF. Here the CDR3 DNA reads TGTGCCAGCAGCTTAGACCACGAGACCCTCGCCGGGGGTAGTGGGCAGTTCTTC.